This TCR beta chain came from a study of radiotherapy plus CTLA-4 blockade in lung cancer. In its sample, this clone was seen once. Some clones are missing from TCRdb's copy, which holds only in-frame ones; the method was immunoSEQ multiplex PCR. The sample holds about 86,000 clones; around 83% are singletons and the top ten take 0.75% to 0.85%. Patients in the study, people with chemo-refractory metastatic non-small-cell lung cancer, received focal radiation plus ipilimumab CTLA-4 blockade. The trim removed 10 bases at V and 5 bases at J, leaving 7 bases unmatched. CDR1 is WSHSY, CDR2 SAAADI, per germline. CDR3 size: 12 residues.

V and J are TRBV10-2 and TRBJ2-5, with 7 positions matching TRBD1. The sequence came from a human donor with non-small cell lung cancer who had stable disease on radiotherapy plus ipilimumab. The starting material was peripheral blood, obtained from a patient treated with radiotherapy plus ipilimumab. The CDR3 region has the DNA TGCGCCACCCAGGGCAGGGGGGAGACCCAGTACTTC. Translating gives CATQGRGETQYF.